The 7 T cell receptor beta chains given below trace back to one sample, sequenced in a study of CD8+ T cells in alopecia areata. It was cDNA, reverse transcribed from extracted RNA, that served as the sequencing template. Repertoires were generated with immunoSEQ multiplex PCR, while TCRdb's copy carries only in-frame clones and drops some. The sample has around 140,000 clones; about 60% are singletons. This material consisted of CD4+ T cells sorted from blood, taken at week 0. The receptor set was obtained from a human donor with alopecia areata.

V is TRBV29-1 and J is TRBJ1-2, with unresolved D. The CDR3 contains 12 residues. With 0 bases removed from V and 6 bases from J, the gap between germline ends came to 8 bases. Per germline, CDR1 SQVTM and CDR2 ANQGSEA. In nucleotides, the CDR3 is TGCAGCGTTGAAGATCTCGGGAATGGCTACACCTTC. Its translation is CSVEDLGNGYTF.

This clone has only one observation. J is TRBJ1-5 and V is TRBV6-6, with 7 bases lining up with TRBD1. CDR1 and CDR2 from the germline V gene are MNHNY and SVGAGI (reference sequence). The trim removed 6 bases at V and 4 bases at J, leaving 12 bases unmatched. The CDR3 is made up of 16 amino acids. The CDR3 is CASSNRQGSGNQPQHF. As DNA, the CDR3 is TGTGCCAGCAGCAATCGACAGGGCTCTGGTAATCAGCCCCAGCATTTT.

V gene TRBV5-1 combines with J gene TRBJ1-1, with a weak D call TRBD1 (5 bases). The CDR3 covers 14 residues. Per germline, CDR1 SGHRS and CDR2 YFSETQ. Trimming shortened V by 7 bases and J by 1 base, and 14 bases separated the two germline ends. CDR3 loop: CASRYTTENTEAFF. The CDR3 DNA is TGCGCCAGCCGGTATACGACAGAGAACACTGAAGCTTTCTTT.

This chain joins TRBV9 and TRBJ1-1; D is unresolved. V was clipped by 0 bases and J by 1 base, with 10 bases between them. CDR3 length: 15 residues. Looked up from germline, CDR1 is SGDLS and CDR2 is YYNGEE. CDR3 DNA sequence: TGTGCCAGCAGCGTAGTCGGCAGGCAGAACACTGAAGCTTTCTTT. It specifies CASSVVGRQNTEAFF.

This rearrangement joins TRBV7-8 to TRBJ2-2; 8 positions match TRBD2. The CDR3 length is 15 residues. V lost 5 bases to trimming and J lost 5 bases; unmatched junction nucleotides: 7. Germline V gene sequence: CDR1 SGHVS, CDR2 FQNEAQ. CDR3 loop: CASSPSGGPTGELFF. The DNA of the CDR3 is TGTGCCAGCAGCCCTTCGGGGGGGCCGACCGGGGAGCTGTTTTTT.

The chain is built from TRBV7-9 and TRBJ1-4, with TRBD1 as a possible D gene (6 bases). Germline V gene lookup returns CDR1 SEHNR and CDR2 FQNEAQ (reference sequence). With 4 bases removed from V and 7 bases from J, the gap between germline ends came to 13 bases. This CDR3 spans 14 amino acids. CDR3 sequence: CASSSGQILEKLFF. The CDR3 DNA sequence: TGTGCCAGCAGCTCCGGACAGATCCTTGAAAAACTGTTTTTT.

The chain couples TRBV5-6 to TRBJ1-2; D remains ambiguous. The V and J ends lost 3 bases and 2 bases respectively, with 14 bases between them. The CDR3 is 15 residues long. From germline, CDR1 is SGHDT and CDR2 YYEEEE. The CDR3 loop is CASSWWAIGNYGYTF. The CDR3 region has the DNA TGTGCCAGCAGCTGGTGGGCGATAGGGAACTATGGCTACACCTTC.